This T cell receptor beta chain was profiled in a study of shared clonotypes between healthy human individuals. Genomic DNA per cell subset filled all wells of several immunoSEQ plates. Clones were sequenced by immunoSEQ multiplex PCR, and TCRdb holds only the in-frame ones, with some missing. The sample yields 490,000 or so clones, 79% seen once. V was shortened by 1 base and J by 2 bases, with 7 bases between the two germline ends. Per the germline V gene, CDR1 is MGHRA and CDR2 is YSYEKL. This CDR3 contains 14 residues. This receptor was taken from a woman between 35 and 50 years old in good health. Some clones in this sample may be carry-over from other donors' samples. The chain carries TRBV4-1 and TRBJ2-3; no clear D gene. Sequencing was performed on PBMCs. CDR3 loop: CASSQGTVTDTQYF. The CDR3 DNA sequence: TGCGCCAGCAGCCAAGGGACCGTCACAGATACGCAGTATTTT.